The present T cell receptor (beta chain) was sequenced within a study of PD-1 blockade in classical Hodgkin lymphoma. Study results and caveats: Reports described newly diagnosed patients as having lower baseline TCR diversity than healthy donors. It was among complete responders that baseline diversity resembled that of newly diagnosed patients.

Concerning this clone itself: Its antigen is unidentified.

Libraries were prepared by immunoSEQ multiplex PCR; TCRdb keeps only in-frame clonotypes and omits some of them. In the table there are about 92,000 clones, nearly 85% of which are singletons. Time point reported: cycle 4 day 1 (C4D1), after 5 to 7 weeks of nivolumab. In every patient, relapse followed autologous stem cell transplantation, while exposure to brentuximab vedotin differed. Germline loops: CDR1 GTSNPN, CDR2 SVGIG (reference sequence). The CDR3 extends over 13 amino acids. V was trimmed by 2 bases and J by 9 bases, leaving 14 bases between them. The sequence was collected from a human donor with classical Hodgkin lymphoma. The source was peripheral blood mononuclear cells (PBMCs), collected before the fourth cycle of nivolumab. The chain employs TRBV30 and TRBJ1-5, with D hard to call. The DNA of the CDR3 is TGTGCCTGGAGTTTAACGGCAATGGGGCCCCAGCATTTT. This codes for CAWSLTAMGPQHF.